This T cell receptor (beta chain) was captured in a study of blood T cell dynamics during melanoma immunotherapy. As for this clone: Its target is not known.

General study results and limits: Whether repertoire-driving clones were melanoma-specific could not be determined.

Trimming removed 2 bases at V and 0 bases at J, with 11 bases between. CDR3 length equals 16 residues. CDR1 and CDR2 (germline): SGHTA, FQGNSA. DNA loading was fixed at roughly 360 ng for all bulk PBMC samples. The data were produced by immunoSEQ multiplex PCR, yet TCRdb's version contains in-frame clones alone and is incomplete. The data show more than 9,500 clones, roughly 90% seen once. Time point meaning: week 3, after first cycle of checkpoint inhibitor. Sequences were derived from blood, sampled from a patient treated with checkpoint blockade. This chain joins TRBV7-2 and TRBJ1-5, with D maybe TRBD1 (5 bases). The source is a human donor with melanoma. CDR3 sequence (DNA): TGTGCCAGCAGCTTAATCGGGGGGGTTAGCAATCAGCCCCAGCATTTT. Its protein product is CASSLIGGVSNQPQHF.